This T cell receptor (beta chain) was found in a study of blood T cell repertoires in COVID-19. Germline V gene lookup returns CDR1 MDHEN and CDR2 SYDVKM. The ends lost 6 bases at V and 1 base at J; junction bases unmatched: 7. The CDR3 has 17 amino acids. Only in-frame clones appear in the TCRdb table, and some are missing; sequencing was by immunoSEQ multiplex PCR. The sample contains 270,000 or so clones, roughly 84% of which appear only once. The gene calls are TRBV28 and TRBJ1-5; the match to TRBD1 covers 12 bases. The origin of this receptor is a human donor in a cohort sampled during active COVID-19. The sequencing input was peripheral blood. CDR3 region: CASSRDRGPRSNQPQHF. CDR3 sequence (DNA): TGTGCCAGCAGCCGGGACAGGGGGCCCAGAAGCAATCAGCCCCAGCATTTT. Full variable domain (remainder filled in from reference TRBV28 and TRBJ1-5): DVKVTQSSRYLVKRTGEKVFLECVQDMDHENMFWYRQDPGLGLRLIYFSYDVKMKEKGDIPEGYSVSREKKERFSLILESASTNQTSMYLCASSRDRGPRSNQPQHFGDGTRLSIL.